This T cell receptor beta chain is from a study of cytomegalovirus exposure and HLA in healthy donors. Study outcomes and limitations: Previous analysis showed most TCR beta V segments were productive about 87% or about 30% of the time.

Concerning this clone itself: Its antigen is unidentified.

Germline V CDR1 and CDR2: MNHNS, SASEGT. With 6 bases clipped from V and 4 bases from J, the junction kept 4 bases outside the gene matches. The CDR3 consists of 13 residues. 60 Vbeta and 13 Jbeta primers were used in PCR. Measured with immunoSEQ multiplex PCR; TCRdb has only the in-frame clones, and not every one. The data show 150,000 to 160,000 clones, approximately 82% seen once. This TCR came from a woman in her forties or fifties in good health and CMV-seropositive. The rearrangement uses TRBV6-1 and TRBJ2-7, with 9 bases lining up with TRBD2. The sample consisted of PBMCs. CDR3 amino acids: CASRRGGTYEQYF. Written as DNA, the CDR3 is TGTGCCAGCAGGCGGGGGGGCACGTACGAGCAGTACTTC.